This T cell receptor beta chain was sequenced in a study of T cell responses to AZD1222 COVID-19 vaccine. Germline-derived CDR1 and CDR2 are MNHEY and SVGAGI. This CDR3 spans 14 amino acids. V was cut by 3 bases and J by 3 bases, with 10 bases left in between. Data came from immunoSEQ multiplex PCR; TCRdb stores just in-frame clones and leaves some out. The table records around 100,000 clones, roughly 85% of them present only once. The clonotype was recovered from an adult who received the AZD1222 COVID-19 vaccine. This chain connects TRBV6-5 to TRBJ2-3; no reliable D call. The specimen comprised peripheral blood, sampled 28 days after the second AZD1222 dose. CDR3 nucleotide sequence: TGTGCCAGCAGTTATAATCTGGGGACAGATACGCAGTATTTT. It codes for CASSYNLGTDTQYF.